This T cell receptor beta chain was recovered during a study of neoadjuvant anti-PD-1 for oral cavity cancer. At the level of the study: Most patients had three to four biweekly doses of 3 mg/kg nivolumab before resection.

Germline lookup yields CDR1 SGHTA and CDR2 FQGTGA. CDR3 size: 15 residues. Trimming took off 2 bases at V and 6 bases at J, with 17 bases between the two ends. Sequencing used immunoSEQ multiplex PCR; TCRdb keeps in-frame clones, though not all of them. The table records under 10,000 clones, about 68% of them present only once. Sequencing was performed on tumor tissue, taken before nivolumab (anti-PD-1) treatment. The V call is TRBV7-3, the J call TRBJ2-7, with a weak D call TRBD1 (5 bases). The clonotype comes from a person aged 40 to 85 with oral cavity squamous cell carcinoma. The CDR3: CASSLEGAISGEQYF. CDR3 DNA: TGTGCCAGCAGCTTAGAAGGGGCCATCAGTGGCGAGCAGTACTTC.